This T cell receptor (beta chain) stems from a study of T cells in narcolepsy. As concerns this clone: Its antigen is undetermined.

The method was immunoSEQ multiplex PCR; TCRdb's version includes in-frame clones alone and lacks a portion of them. The sample has some 30,000 clones; around 86% are singletons. The CDR3 is 14 amino acids. Germline loops: CDR1 LNHDA, CDR2 SQIVND (reference sequence). Trimming shortened V by 9 bases and J by 7 bases, and 19 bases separated the two germline ends. Study-wide points: Same-patient CSF and blood CD4+ T cell clonotypes included HCRT-specific and TRIB2-specific autoreactive ones. Autoreactive clonotypes reportedly recurred in blood of same and different patients, not controls.

The sequenced sample was memory (CD45RA-) CD4+ T cells from blood. The TCR originated in a human donor in good health. V gene TRBV19 combines with J gene TRBJ1-5, with a possible D match to TRBD1 (6 bases). The DNA of the CDR3 is TGTGCCAGCAAACGACAGGCCCCGGAACAGCCCCAGCATTTT. This gives the protein CASKRQAPEQPQHF. The full variable domain, with the rest looked up from reference TRBV19 and TRBJ1-5, is DGGITQSPKYLFRKEGQNVTLSCEQNLNHDAMYWYRQDPGQGLRLIYYSQIVNDFQKGDIAEGYSVSREKKESFPLTVTSAQKNPTAFYLCASKRQAPEQPQHFGDGTRLSIL.